Shown below are 5 T cell receptor beta chains from a single sample sequenced in a study of shared clonotypes between healthy human individuals (dated by TCRdb to the early 2020s). Libraries came from the immunoSEQ multiplex PCR assay. The source is immuneACCESS, and TCRdb retained only in-frame sequences with V and J called. Part of the clones is not carried over; for the studies checked, unresolved V genes explain less than half of this, and the remainder is unexplained. Across this sample there are about 710,000 clones, with 55% to 80% seen only once. The ten largest make up under 2% of the sample. The material sequenced was memory CD4+ T cells sorted from blood. The meaning of the sample's cell subset or site label: CD45RA-negative fraction. The receptors derive from a woman younger than 45 in good health.

Only one count was recorded for this clone. J is TRBJ1-1 and V is TRBV28; 7 nucleotides agree with TRBD1. V lost 3 bases and J lost 3; bases outside the gene matches: 10. Germline assignment: CDR1 MDHEN and CDR2 SYDVKM. CDR3 length: 16 residues. The CDR3 protein is CASSFGGQNPYTEAFF. Here the CDR3 DNA reads TGTGCCAGCAGTTTTGGGGGACAGAATCCCTACACTGAAGCTTTCTTT.

A note on this clone: The sample carries other DNA sequences with the same CDR3. This sequence joins TRBV19 and TRBJ2-2, with D hard to call. Germline V lookup: CDR1 LNHDA, CDR2 SQIVND (reference sequence). The CDR3 length is 14 residues. With 7 bases removed from V and 2 bases from J, the gap between germline ends came to 11 bases. CDR3 sequence (DNA): TGTGCCAGTATTCGTACAGCAAACACCGGGGAGCTGTTTTTT. Amino acid sequence: CASIRTANTGELFF.

This sequence joins TRBV18 and TRBJ2-3; the D gene could be TRBD1 or TRBD2 (5 bases each). V was pared by 3 bases and J by 0 bases, with 10 bases between. The CDR3 is 15 amino acids. The V gene's germline CDR1 is KGHSH and CDR2 LQKENI. DNA for the CDR3: TGTGCCAGCTCACCCCGAGGGGTAAGCACAGATACGCAGTATTTT. It codes for CASSPRGVSTDTQYF.

This chain links TRBV6-1 with TRBJ2-1, with 12 bases matching TRBD2. J gave up 2 bases and V 6 bases, and 2 bases lay outside the gene matches. In germline, CDR1 is MNHNS, CDR2 SASEGT. This CDR3 region has 15 residues. CDR3 sequence: CASRRLAGAYNEQFF. The CDR3 nucleotides read TGTGCCAGCAGAAGACTAGCGGGGGCCTACAATGAGCAGTTCTTC.

The table lists this clone with a few counts. Other DNA sequences in this specimen translate into the identical CDR3. The chain's CDR3 is CASSRSYSNQPQHF. Here the CDR3 DNA reads TGTGCCAGCAGCAGAAGTTATAGCAATCAGCCCCAGCATTTT. The gene calls are TRBV2 and TRBJ1-5; D is unresolved. The CDR3 has 14 residues. Deletions cut 6 bases from V and 0 bases from J, with 9 bases between. Germline-derived CDR1 and CDR2 are SNHLY and FYNNEI.